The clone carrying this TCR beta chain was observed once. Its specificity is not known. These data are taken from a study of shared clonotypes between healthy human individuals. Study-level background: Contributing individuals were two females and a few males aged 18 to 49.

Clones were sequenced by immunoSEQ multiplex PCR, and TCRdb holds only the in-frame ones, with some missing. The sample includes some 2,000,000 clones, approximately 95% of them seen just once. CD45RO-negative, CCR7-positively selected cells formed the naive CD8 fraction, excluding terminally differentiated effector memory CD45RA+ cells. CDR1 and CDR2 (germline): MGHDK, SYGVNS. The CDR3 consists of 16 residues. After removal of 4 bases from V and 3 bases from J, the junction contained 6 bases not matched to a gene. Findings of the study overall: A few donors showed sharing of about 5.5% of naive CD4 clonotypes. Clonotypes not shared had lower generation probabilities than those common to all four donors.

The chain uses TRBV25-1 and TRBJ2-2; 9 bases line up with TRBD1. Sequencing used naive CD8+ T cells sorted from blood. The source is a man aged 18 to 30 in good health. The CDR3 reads CASSGQGVIDTGELFF. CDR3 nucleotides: TGTGCCAGCAGTGGACAGGGGGTTATTGACACCGGGGAGCTGTTTTTT. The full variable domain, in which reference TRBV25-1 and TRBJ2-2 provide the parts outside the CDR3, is EADIYQTPRYLVIGTGKKITLECSQTMGHDKMYWYQQDPGMELHLIHYSYGVNSTEKGDLSSESTVSRIRTEHFPLTLESARPSHTSQYLCASSGQGVIDTGELFFGEGSRLTVL.